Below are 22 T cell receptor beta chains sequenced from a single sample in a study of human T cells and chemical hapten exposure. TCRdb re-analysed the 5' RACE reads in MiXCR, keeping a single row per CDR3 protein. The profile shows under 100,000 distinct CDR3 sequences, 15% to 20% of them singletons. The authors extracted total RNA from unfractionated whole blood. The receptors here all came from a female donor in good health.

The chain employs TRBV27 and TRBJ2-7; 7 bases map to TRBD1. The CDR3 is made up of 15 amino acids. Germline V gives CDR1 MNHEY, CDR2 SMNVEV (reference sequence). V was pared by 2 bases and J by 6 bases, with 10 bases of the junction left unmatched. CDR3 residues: CASSLAPDTGVEQYF. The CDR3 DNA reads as TGTGCCAGCAGTTTAGCTCCAGACACAGGGGTCGAGCAGTACTTC.

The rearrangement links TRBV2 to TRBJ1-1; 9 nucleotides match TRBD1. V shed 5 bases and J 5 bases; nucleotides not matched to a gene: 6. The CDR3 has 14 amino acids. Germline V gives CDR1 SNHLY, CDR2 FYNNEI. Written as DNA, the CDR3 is TGTGCCAGCAGTTACGGACAGGGGAGGACTGAAGCTTTCTTT. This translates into CASSYGQGRTEAFF. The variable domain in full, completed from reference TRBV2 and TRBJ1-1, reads EPEVTQTPSHQVTQMGQEVILRCVPISNHLYFYWYRQILGQKVEFLVSFYNNEISEKSEIFDDQFSVERPDGSNFTLKIRSTKLEDSAMYFCASSYGQGRTEAFFGQGTRLTVV.

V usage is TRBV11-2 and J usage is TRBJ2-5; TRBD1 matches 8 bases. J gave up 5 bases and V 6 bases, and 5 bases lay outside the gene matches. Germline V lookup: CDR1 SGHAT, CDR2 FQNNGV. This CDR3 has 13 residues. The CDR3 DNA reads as TGTGCCAGCAGTTGGGACAGGTCCGAGACCCAGTACTTC. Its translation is CASSWDRSETQYF.

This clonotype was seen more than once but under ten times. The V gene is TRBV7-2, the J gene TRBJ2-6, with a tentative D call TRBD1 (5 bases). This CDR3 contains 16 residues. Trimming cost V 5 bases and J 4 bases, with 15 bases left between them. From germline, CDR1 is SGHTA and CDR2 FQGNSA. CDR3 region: CASSVQGYAGANVLTF. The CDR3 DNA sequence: TGTGCCAGCAGCGTTCAGGGATATGCAGGGGCCAACGTCCTGACTTTC.

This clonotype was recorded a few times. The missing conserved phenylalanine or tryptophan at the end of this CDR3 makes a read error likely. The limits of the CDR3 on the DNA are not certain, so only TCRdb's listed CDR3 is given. CDR3 in amino acids: CASSHTSSGRPML. J is TRBJ2-7 and V is TRBV28; the tabulated D call, TRBD2, remains unverified against the DNA. Germline assignment: CDR1 MDHEN and CDR2 SYDVKM. The CDR3 spans 13 amino acids, including both terminal residues.

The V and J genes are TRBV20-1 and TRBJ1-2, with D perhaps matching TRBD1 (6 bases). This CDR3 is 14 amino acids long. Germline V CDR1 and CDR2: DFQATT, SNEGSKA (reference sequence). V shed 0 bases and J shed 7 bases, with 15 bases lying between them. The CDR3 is CSAREGTGGVGYTF. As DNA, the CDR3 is TGCAGTGCTAGAGAAGGCACCGGGGGCGTTGGCTACACCTTC.

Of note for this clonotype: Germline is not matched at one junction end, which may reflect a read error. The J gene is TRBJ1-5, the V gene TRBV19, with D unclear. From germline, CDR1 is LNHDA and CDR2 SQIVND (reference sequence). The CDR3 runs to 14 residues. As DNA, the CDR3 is TGTGCCAGTAGTTTACGTTCCACCGATCAGCCCCAGAATTTT. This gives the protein CASSLRSTDQPQNF.

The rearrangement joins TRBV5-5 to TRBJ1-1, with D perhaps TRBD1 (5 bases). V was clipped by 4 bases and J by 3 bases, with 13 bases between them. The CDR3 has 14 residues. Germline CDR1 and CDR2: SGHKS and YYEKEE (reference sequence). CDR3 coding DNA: TGTGCCAGCAGCCCCCCAGGGAGTGACACTGAAGCTTTCTTT. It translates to CASSPPGSDTEAFF.

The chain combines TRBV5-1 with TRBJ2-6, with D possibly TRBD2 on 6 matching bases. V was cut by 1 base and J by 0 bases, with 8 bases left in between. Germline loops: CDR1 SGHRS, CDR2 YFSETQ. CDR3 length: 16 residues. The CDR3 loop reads CASSLPSDSGANVLTF. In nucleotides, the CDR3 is TGCGCCAGCAGCTTGCCTAGCGACTCTGGGGCCAACGTCCTGACTTTC.

CDR3 sequence: CASSLGQEEQFF. CDR3 nucleotide sequence: TGTGCCAGCAGCTTGGGACAGGAGGAGCAGTTCTTC. The chain carries TRBV5-4 and TRBJ2-1; the D gene is possibly TRBD1 (6 bases). The ends were cut back, 0 bases at V and 10 bases at J, with 8 bases in the middle. The CDR3 contains 12 residues. Germline V gene sequence: CDR1 SGHNT, CDR2 YYREEE (reference sequence).

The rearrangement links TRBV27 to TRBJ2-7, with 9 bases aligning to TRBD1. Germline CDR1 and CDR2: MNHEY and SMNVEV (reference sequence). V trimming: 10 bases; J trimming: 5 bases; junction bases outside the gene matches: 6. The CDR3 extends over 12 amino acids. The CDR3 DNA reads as TGTGCCACGGGACAGGGTATTAACGAGCAGTACTTC. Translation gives CATGQGINEQYF.

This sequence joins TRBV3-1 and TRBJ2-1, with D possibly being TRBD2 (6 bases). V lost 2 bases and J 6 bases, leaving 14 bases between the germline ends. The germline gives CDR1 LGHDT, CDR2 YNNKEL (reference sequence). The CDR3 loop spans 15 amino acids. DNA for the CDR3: TGTGCCAGCAGCCAAATGTCCGGGAGTGCCAATGAGCAGTTCTTC. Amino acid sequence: CASSQMSGSANEQFF.

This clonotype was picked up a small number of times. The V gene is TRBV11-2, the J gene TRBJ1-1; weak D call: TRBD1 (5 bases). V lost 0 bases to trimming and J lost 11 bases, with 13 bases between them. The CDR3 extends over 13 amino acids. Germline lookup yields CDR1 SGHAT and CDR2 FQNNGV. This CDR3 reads CASSLESAGRAFF. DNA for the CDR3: TGTGCCAGCAGCTTAGAATCGGCAGGGAGGGCTTTCTTT.

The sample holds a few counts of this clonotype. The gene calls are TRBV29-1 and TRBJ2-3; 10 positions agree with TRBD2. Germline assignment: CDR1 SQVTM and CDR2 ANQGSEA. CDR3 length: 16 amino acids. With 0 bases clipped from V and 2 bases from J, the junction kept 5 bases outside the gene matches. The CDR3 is CSVEDRLAGVTDTQYF. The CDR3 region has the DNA TGCAGCGTTGAAGACAGGCTAGCGGGGGTCACAGATACGCAGTATTTT.

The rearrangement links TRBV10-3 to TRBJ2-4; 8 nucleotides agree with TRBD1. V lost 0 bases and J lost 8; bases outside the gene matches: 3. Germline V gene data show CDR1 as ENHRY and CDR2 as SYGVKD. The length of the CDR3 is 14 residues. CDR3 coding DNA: TGTGCCATCAGTGAGTCTCAGGGGGCCGACATTCAGTACTTC. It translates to CAISESQGADIQYF.

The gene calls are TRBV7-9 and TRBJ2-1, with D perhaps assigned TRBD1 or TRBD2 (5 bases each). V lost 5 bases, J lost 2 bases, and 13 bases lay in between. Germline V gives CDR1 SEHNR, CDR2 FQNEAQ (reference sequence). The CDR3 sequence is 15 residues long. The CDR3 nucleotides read TGTGCCAGCAGCGGGGGACGGGGCCCCTACAATGAGCAGTTCTTC. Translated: CASSGGRGPYNEQFF.

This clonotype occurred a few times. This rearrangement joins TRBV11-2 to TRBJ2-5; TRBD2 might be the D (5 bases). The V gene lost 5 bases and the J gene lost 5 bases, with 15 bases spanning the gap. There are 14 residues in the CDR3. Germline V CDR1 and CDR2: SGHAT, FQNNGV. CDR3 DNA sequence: TGTGCCAGCAGCGTCCGGGCTAGCCAGGAGACCCAGTACTTC. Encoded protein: CASSVRASQETQYF.

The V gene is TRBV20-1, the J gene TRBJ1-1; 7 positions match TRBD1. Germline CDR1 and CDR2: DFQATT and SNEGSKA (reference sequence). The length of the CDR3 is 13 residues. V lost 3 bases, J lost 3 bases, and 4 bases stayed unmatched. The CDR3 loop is CSASPGGDTEAFF. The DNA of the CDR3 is TGCAGTGCTAGCCCAGGGGGGGACACTGAAGCTTTCTTT.

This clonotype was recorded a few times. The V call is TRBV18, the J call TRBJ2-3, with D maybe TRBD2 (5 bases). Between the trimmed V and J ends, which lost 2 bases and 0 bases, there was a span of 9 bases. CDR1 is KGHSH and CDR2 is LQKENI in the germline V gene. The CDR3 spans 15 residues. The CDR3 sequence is CASSPELASTDTQYF. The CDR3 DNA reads TGTGCCAGCTCACCAGAGCTAGCCAGCACAGATACGCAGTATTTT.

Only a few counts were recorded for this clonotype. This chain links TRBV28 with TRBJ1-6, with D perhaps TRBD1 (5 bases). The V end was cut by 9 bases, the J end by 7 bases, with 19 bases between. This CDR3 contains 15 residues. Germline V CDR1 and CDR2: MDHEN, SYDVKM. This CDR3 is CASHGGGRANSPLHF. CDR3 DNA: TGTGCCAGTCATGGGGGTGGTAGGGCCAATTCACCCCTCCACTTT.

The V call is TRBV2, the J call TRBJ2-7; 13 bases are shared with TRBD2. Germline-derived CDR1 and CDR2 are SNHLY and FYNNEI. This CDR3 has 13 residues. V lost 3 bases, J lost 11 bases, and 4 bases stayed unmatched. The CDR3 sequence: CASSDGTSGTKYF. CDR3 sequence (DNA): TGTGCCAGCAGTGACGGGACTAGCGGGACCAAGTACTTC.

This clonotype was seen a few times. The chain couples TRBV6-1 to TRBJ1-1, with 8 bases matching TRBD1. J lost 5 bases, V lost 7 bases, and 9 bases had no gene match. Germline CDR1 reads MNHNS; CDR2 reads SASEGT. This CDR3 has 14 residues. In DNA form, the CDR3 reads TGTGCCAGCATCTTTGGACAGGGCGGAACTGAAGCTTTCTTT. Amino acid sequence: CASIFGQGGTEAFF.